This TCR beta chain is from a study of cytomegalovirus exposure and HLA in healthy donors. As to this clone: Its antigen is not identified.

The study's findings and limits: Several top significant clusters appeared, in a later analysis, to be linked to common viral pathogens. The records held CMV serostatus as the only immune exposure information.

Vbeta (60) and Jbeta (13) primers were used in the PCR. Clones were sequenced by immunoSEQ multiplex PCR, and TCRdb holds only the in-frame ones, with some missing. The sample lists fewer than 110,000 clones; approximately 79% were seen once. Per the germline V gene, CDR1 is SGHDT and CDR2 is YYEEEE. Deletions cut 1 base from V and 5 bases from J, with 12 bases between. The CDR3 spans 14 residues. This receptor was identified in a man younger than 30 in good health and CMV-seronegative. The chain links TRBV5-6 to TRBJ2-5; possibly TRBD1 for D (6 bases). The sample consisted of PBMCs. The CDR3 DNA sequence: TGTGCCAGCAGCTTGCCCGACAGGTCGGAGACCCAGTACTTC. It codes for CASSLPDRSETQYF. Based on the CDR3 plus reference TRBV5-6 and TRBJ2-5, the full variable domain is DAGVTQSPTHLIKTRGQQVTLRCSPKSGHDTVSWYQQALGQGPQFIFQYYEEEERQRGNFPDRFSGHQFPNYSSELNVNALLLGDSALYLCASSLPDRSETQYFGPGTRLLVL.